A single sample gave rise to the 28 T cell receptor beta chains below, sequenced in a study of T cell responses to AZD1222 COVID-19 vaccine (dated by TCRdb to the early 2020s). The sample's time point label is to be understood as: baseline before first vaccination. To prepare the library, the immunoSEQ multiplex PCR assay was applied. TCRdb carries this immuneACCESS record with in-frame sequences only. Its versions omit some clonotypes, under half of them owing to an unresolved V gene in the studies checked, with the rest unexplained. The sample table contains 150,000 to 200,000 clones; only one count was recorded for around 95% of them. 0.6% to 0.7% of the sample rests with the top ten. The sequenced sample was peripheral blood, obtained on day 0 of AZD1222 vaccination. These TCRs come from an adult in good health.

This chain connects TRBV25-1 to TRBJ2-7; possibly TRBD1 for D (6 bases). The V gene lost 7 bases and the J gene lost 2 bases, with 12 bases spanning the gap. This CDR3 is 13 amino acids long. Germline-derived CDR1 and CDR2 are MGHDK and SYGVNS. Here the CDR3 DNA reads TGTGCCAGCACCATCACAGGGACCTACGAGCAGTACTTC. Translation gives CASTITGTYEQYF.

The rearrangement uses TRBV19 and TRBJ2-4; D call uncertain. Germline V gene sequence: CDR1 LNHDA, CDR2 SQIVND (reference sequence). The CDR3 is 16 residues long. V lost 3 bases and J 0 bases, leaving 12 bases between the germline ends. The CDR3 bases are TGTGCCAGTAGTATCGGCAACCTCTTAGCCAAAAACATTCAGTACTTC. Its protein product is CASSIGNLLAKNIQYF.

A remark on this clone: In the same sample, other DNA sequences code for this CDR3. The chain employs TRBV7-9 and TRBJ1-5; D is undetermined. V gave up 5 bases and J gave up 6 bases, with 8 bases separating them. This CDR3 is built from 12 residues. Germline values: CDR1 SEHNR, CDR2 FQNEAQ (reference sequence). DNA for the CDR3: TGTGCCAGCAGCCTGGCGGGTCAGCCCCAGCATTTT. Its protein is CASSLAGQPQHF.

J is TRBJ1-5 and V is TRBV7-8, with D perhaps matching TRBD1 (6 bases). CDR1 and CDR2 (germline): SGHVS, FQNEAQ. This CDR3 is built from 14 residues. The V end lost 1 base, the J end lost 2 bases, and 6 bases lay between the germline ends. In DNA form, the CDR3 reads TGTGCCAGCAGCTTAGGGACAGGCAATCAGCCCCAGCATTTT. This translates into CASSLGTGNQPQHF.

The rearrangement uses TRBV19 and TRBJ2-7, with 10 bases matching TRBD2. The V gene's germline CDR1 is LNHDA and CDR2 SQIVND (reference sequence). This CDR3 comprises 14 residues. J was trimmed by 6 bases and V by 4 bases; bases with no gene match: 6. CDR3 residues: CASSTSSGSVEQYF. The DNA of the CDR3 is TGTGCCAGTAGTACCTCTAGCGGGAGTGTCGAGCAGTACTTC.

V and J are TRBV5-1 and TRBJ2-1; 8 bases line up with TRBD2. There are 16 residues in the CDR3. Trimming cost V 0 bases and J 8 bases; bases outside gene matches: 10. The germline gives CDR1 SGHRS, CDR2 YFSETQ. CDR3 DNA: TGCGCCAGCAGCTTGGCCTTAGCGGGGAGGCGGGATGAGCAGTTCTTC. Amino acids: CASSLALAGRRDEQFF.

CDR3 in amino acids: CAITADVNEQFF. CDR3 sequence (DNA): TGTGCCATCACGGCTGACGTCAATGAGCAGTTCTTC. This chain joins TRBV10-3 and TRBJ2-1, with D hard to call. This CDR3 contains 12 residues. Germline values: CDR1 ENHRY, CDR2 SYGVKD. V dropped 7 bases and J dropped 6 bases, with 10 bases sitting between them.

CDR3: CASSGGQGQDEQFF. Here the CDR3 DNA reads TGTGCCAGCAGTGGGGGGCAGGGTCAGGATGAGCAGTTCTTC. The chain has TRBV6-4 and TRBJ2-1; D perhaps matches TRBD1 (6 bases). The CDR3 length is 14 residues. The V end lost 4 bases, the J end lost 8 bases, and 15 bases lay between the germline ends. Per germline, CDR1 MRHNA and CDR2 SNTAGT.

The V call is TRBV12-5, the J call TRBJ1-1; TRBD1 agrees at 7 bases. The CDR3 covers 13 residues. Germline V lookup: CDR1 LGHNT, CDR2 FRNRAP. Trimming at V came to 4 bases and at J to 10 bases, leaving 9 bases not matched to a gene. CDR3 loop: CASGSPTGVGAFF. The CDR3 bases are TGTGCTAGTGGTTCCCCTACAGGGGTCGGAGCTTTCTTT.

V is TRBV15 and J is TRBJ1-5; perhaps TRBD1 as D (5 bases). Germline values: CDR1 LNHNV, CDR2 YYDKDF (reference sequence). This CDR3 is 15 amino acids long. Trimming took 0 bases from V and 8 from J, leaving 14 bases between them. This CDR3 reads CATSRDPRGNEPQHF. The DNA of the CDR3 is TGTGCCACCAGCAGAGATCCGAGGGGTAACGAGCCCCAGCATTTT.

J is TRBJ1-2 and V is TRBV19; unclear D gene. There are 13 residues in the CDR3. The V gene lost 5 bases and the J gene lost 4 bases, with 11 bases spanning the gap. Germline V lookup: CDR1 LNHDA, CDR2 SQIVND (reference sequence). The CDR3 nucleotides are TGTGCCAGTAGTCTGGAAGGTTCCTATGGCTACACCTTC. This encodes CASSLEGSYGYTF.

V gene TRBV2 combines with J gene TRBJ1-5; D call uncertain. Looked up from germline, CDR1 is SNHLY and CDR2 is FYNNEI. V gave up 8 bases and J gave up 0 bases, with 8 bases separating them. The CDR3 is 13 amino acids. The CDR3 DNA reads as TGTGCCAGCGATTCTTATAGCAATCAGCCCCAGCATTTT. Translation gives CASDSYSNQPQHF.

CDR3 bases: TGTGCCAGCGGGGCGCGGATTACAACTAATGAAAAACTGTTTTTT. Translating gives CASGARITTNEKLFF. J is TRBJ1-4 and V is TRBV6-5; D might be TRBD1 (5 bases). The CDR3 has 15 amino acids. Per germline, CDR1 MNHEY and CDR2 SVGAGI. V lost 8 bases, J lost 0 bases, and 13 bases lay in between.

This clone was observed a single time. CDR3 amino acids: CASSERPLPCRTGSGELFF. CDR3 coding DNA: TGTGCCAGCAGCGAAAGGCCGTTGCCCTGCAGGACAGGGTCCGGGGAGCTGTTTTTT. V usage is TRBV21-1 and J usage is TRBJ2-2; TRBD1, the table's D call, was not compared with the DNA. TRBV21-1 represents a pseudogene. CDR3 length: 19 amino acids.

This clone showed up just once. The chain combines TRBV5-1 with TRBJ2-7, with 7 bases that match TRBD2. In germline, CDR1 is SGHRS, CDR2 YFSETQ. CDR3 size: 13 residues. V was pared by 1 base and J by 7 bases, with 5 bases of the junction left unmatched. The CDR3 DNA follows: TGCGCCAGCAGCTTGAAGCGGGACGGGGAGCAGTACTTC. As protein: CASSLKRDGEQYF. The whole variable domain, filled in from reference TRBV5-1 and TRBJ2-7, reads KAGVTQTPRYLIKTRGQQVTLSCSPISGHRSVSWYQQTPGQGLQFLFEYFSETQRNKGNFPGRFSGRQFSNSRSEMNVSTLELGDSALYLCASSLKRDGEQYFGPGTRLTVT.

The gene calls are TRBV6-5 and TRBJ2-5; D perhaps matches TRBD1 (6 bases). V lost 8 bases, J lost 5 bases, and 21 bases lay in between. The CDR3 runs 15 residues. CDR1 and CDR2 from the germline V gene are MNHEY and SVGAGI. Here the CDR3 reads CASFWAGATMETQYF. CDR3 bases: TGTGCCAGCTTTTGGGCAGGGGCGACCATGGAGACCCAGTACTTC.

V and J are TRBV15 and TRBJ2-3, with D perhaps assigned TRBD1 or TRBD2 (5 bases each). Deletions cut 4 bases from V and 7 bases from J, with 21 bases between. The CDR3 sequence is 16 residues long. Germline loops: CDR1 LNHNV, CDR2 YYDKDF (reference sequence). The CDR3 here is CATSTEPTVRGHTQYF. The CDR3 DNA reads as TGTGCCACCAGCACCGAGCCCACCGTTCGGGGACATACGCAGTATTTT.

This clone showed up just a few times. The chain joins TRBV6-4 to TRBJ1-1, with unresolved D. The CDR3 totals 13 residues. Germline CDR1 is MRHNA and CDR2 is SNTAGT. Trimming took off 6 bases at V and 2 bases at J, with 10 bases between the two ends. The DNA for the CDR3 is TGTGCCAGCAGCGTAGAGGCAAACACTGAAGCTTTCTTT. It codes for CASSVEANTEAFF.

This sequence joins TRBV28 and TRBJ2-7, with D tentatively TRBD1 or TRBD2 (5 bases each). The CDR3 is 14 residues long. Trimming cost V 10 bases and J 0 bases, with 16 bases left between them. Germline V CDR1 and CDR2: MDHEN, SYDVKM. CDR3 coding DNA: TGTGCCACTACGATGGGGGACCTCTCCTACGAGCAGTACTTC. It specifies CATTMGDLSYEQYF.

V gene TRBV5-1 combines with J gene TRBJ2-1; the match to TRBD2 covers 14 bases. The CDR3 has 18 amino acids. V shed 0 bases and J 4 bases; nucleotides not matched to a gene: 6. Germline V gene lookup returns CDR1 SGHRS and CDR2 YFSETQ. In DNA form, the CDR3 reads TGCGCCAGCAGCTTGGATGTGACTAGCGGGAGGGGGTACAATGAGCAGTTCTTC. As protein: CASSLDVTSGRGYNEQFF.

V and J are TRBV19 and TRBJ1-1, with D uncertain. The CDR3 has 15 amino acids. The V gene lost 6 bases and the J gene lost 3 bases, with 17 bases spanning the gap. CDR1 is LNHDA, CDR2 SQIVND, per germline (reference sequence). The DNA for the CDR3 is TGTGCCAGTAGGTTCTCGCCGTCGGGGTACACTGAAGCTTTCTTT. Translation: CASRFSPSGYTEAFF.

The V and J genes are TRBV19 and TRBJ1-2; D may be TRBD1 (5 bases). Germline CDR1 LNHDA, CDR2 SQIVND (reference sequence). Trimming took 5 bases from V and 3 from J, leaving 10 bases between them. The CDR3 runs 13 residues. Here the CDR3 DNA reads TGTGCCAGTAGTGTGGACAAGTACTATGGCTACACCTTC. This sequence encodes CASSVDKYYGYTF. The full variable domain, its missing parts supplied by reference TRBV19 and TRBJ1-2, is DGGITQSPKYLFRKEGQNVTLSCEQNLNHDAMYWYRQDPGQGLRLIYYSQIVNDFQKGDIAEGYSVSREKKESFPLTVTSAQKNPTAFYLCASSVDKYYGYTFGSGTRLTVV.

This clone was observed a handful of times. The chain combines TRBV19 with TRBJ2-7; 9 bases map to TRBD1. The CDR3 loop spans 14 amino acids. Germline V gene data show CDR1 as LNHDA and CDR2 as SQIVND (reference sequence). Trimming removed 6 bases from V and 3 bases from J; junction bases left unmatched: 6. This chain's CDR3 is CASRMTGGDYEQYF. The CDR3 coding sequence is TGTGCCAGTAGGATGACAGGGGGTGACTACGAGCAGTACTTC.

This clone showed up just a few times. This sequence joins TRBV4-1 and TRBJ2-5; TRBD1 might be the D (6 bases). CDR1 is MGHRA, CDR2 YSYEKL, per germline. The CDR3 covers 14 residues. The V end was cut by 0 bases, the J end by 3 bases, with 8 bases between. CDR3 residues: CASSQDPGEETQYF. The CDR3, as DNA: TGCGCCAGCAGCCAAGACCCAGGGGAAGAGACCCAGTACTTC.

The gene calls are TRBV6-2 or TRBV6-3 and TRBJ2-7, with D possibly matching TRBD1 (6 bases). CDR1 is MNHEY, CDR2 SVGEGT, per germline. This CDR3 region has 14 residues. V lost 6 bases to trimming and J lost 3 bases, with 15 bases between them. The CDR3 spells CASSPSGENYEQYF. Written as DNA, the CDR3 is TGTGCCAGCAGCCCGTCAGGGGAGAACTACGAGCAGTACTTC.

The chain combines TRBV10-3 with TRBJ1-4; TRBD1 might be the D (5 bases). CDR1 is ENHRY and CDR2 is SYGVKD in the germline V gene. This CDR3 is built from 15 residues. V lost 4 bases, J lost 4 bases, and 13 bases lay in between. CDR3 sequence (DNA): TGTGCCATCAGTGTAAGGGGACCCGGTAATGAAAAACTGTTTTTT. It is translated as CAISVRGPGNEKLFF.

The chain recombines TRBV7-9 with TRBJ1-3; weak D call: TRBD1 (6 bases). The CDR3 extends over 15 amino acids. Trimming shortened V by 4 bases and J by 5 bases, and 15 bases separated the two germline ends. Germline assignment: CDR1 SEHNR and CDR2 FQNEAQ (reference sequence). CDR3 nucleotide sequence: TGTGCCAGCAGCTATGGCACGGGGGCCAGAAACACCATATATTTT. Amino acids: CASSYGTGARNTIYF. Combining the CDR3 with reference TRBV7-9 and TRBJ1-3 gives the whole variable domain DTGVSQNPRHKITKRGQNVTFRCDPISEHNRLYWYRQTLGQGPEFLTYFQNEAQLEKSRLLSDRFSAERPKGSFSTLEIQRTEQGDSAMYLCASSYGTGARNTIYFGEGSWLTVV.

This CDR3 is CASSLAGSEGEQYF. The DNA of the CDR3 is TGCGCCAGCAGCTTGGCTGGGAGCGAGGGCGAGCAGTACTTC. The chain links TRBV5-1 to TRBJ2-7; TRBD2 might be the D (5 bases). Germline CDR1 SGHRS, CDR2 YFSETQ. The CDR3 runs to 14 residues. V lost 0 bases, J lost 6 bases, and 13 bases lay in between.